Following are 32 T cell receptor beta chains from one sample sequenced in a study of T cell changes during pregnancy in multiple sclerosis. Libraries were prepared by immunoSEQ multiplex PCR; TCRdb keeps only in-frame clonotypes and omits some of them. This table has tens of thousands of clones, roughly 93% appearing once. The specimen comprised CD8+ T cells from peripheral blood mononuclear cells, sampled in the second trimester of pregnancy. These receptors originate from a female donor with multiple sclerosis, enrolled in a pregnancy study.

The chain recombines TRBV11-2 with TRBJ2-7, with a possible D match to TRBD1 (6 bases). This CDR3 has 12 residues. The germline CDR1 and CDR2 sequences are SGHAT and FQNNGV. V gave up 8 bases and J gave up 0 bases, with 8 bases separating them. The CDR3 loop is CASQGFSYEQYF. Here the CDR3 DNA reads TGTGCCAGCCAGGGGTTCTCCTACGAGCAGTACTTC.

The chain employs TRBV6-6 and TRBJ2-2; D remains unclear. The ends were cut back, 0 bases at V and 2 bases at J, with 7 bases in the middle. The CDR3 runs 15 residues. Germline CDR1 and CDR2: MNHNY and SVGAGI (reference sequence). The CDR3 spells CASSYSGPNTGELFF. CDR3 in DNA: TGTGCCAGCAGTTACTCGGGCCCTAACACCGGGGAGCTGTTTTTT.

The V gene is TRBV7-6, the J gene TRBJ2-1; 12 bases are a match to TRBD1. There are 16 residues in the CDR3. V trimming: 6 bases; J trimming: 9 bases; junction bases outside the gene matches: 12. Looked up from germline, CDR1 is SGHVS and CDR2 is FNYEAQ. The chain's CDR3 is CASRLTGTGGQVEQFF. CDR3 in DNA: TGTGCCAGCAGGTTAACCGGGACAGGGGGCCAAGTTGAGCAGTTCTTC.

The rearrangement uses TRBV7-9 and TRBJ2-7; tentatively, D is TRBD2 (6 bases). The CDR3 sequence is 12 residues long. Germline CDR1 reads SEHNR; CDR2 reads FQNEAQ (reference sequence). Trimming took off 8 bases at V and 5 bases at J, with 13 bases between the two ends. CDR3 residues: CASGTSFNEQYF. CDR3 in DNA: TGTGCCAGCGGGACTTCGTTCAACGAGCAGTACTTC.

The CDR3 region has the DNA TGCAGCGTTGAAAGAAGGAGCACTGGGCAAGAGACCCAGTACTTC. As protein: CSVERRSTGQETQYF. J is TRBJ2-5 and V is TRBV29-1, with D unclear. V was shortened by 2 bases and J by 2 bases, with 15 bases between the two germline ends. Looked up from germline, CDR1 is SQVTM and CDR2 is ANQGSEA. This CDR3 has 15 amino acids.

The V and J genes are TRBV9 and TRBJ1-1, with D tentatively TRBD1 (5 bases). CDR3 length: 15 residues. Germline assignment: CDR1 SGDLS and CDR2 YYNGEE. Trimming took 6 bases from V and 3 from J, leaving 18 bases between them. CDR3: CASTVGIGADTEAFF. The CDR3 DNA follows: TGTGCCAGCACTGTGGGTATAGGGGCGGACACTGAAGCTTTCTTT.

The CDR3 is CASSLSAGGGENTEAFF. CDR3 nucleotide sequence: TGTGCCAGCAGCTTATCGGCCGGTGGGGGGGAGAACACTGAAGCTTTCTTT. The rearrangement joins TRBV7-6 to TRBJ1-1, with TRBD1 as a possible D gene (5 bases). The CDR3 extends over 17 amino acids. V was cut by 2 bases and J by 1 base, with 17 bases left in between. From germline, CDR1 is SGHVS and CDR2 FNYEAQ.

The chain links TRBV30 to TRBJ2-1; 8 nucleotides align to TRBD2. The V segment lost 0 bases and the J segment 4 bases; nucleotides outside the gene matches: 8. Germline CDR1 is GTSNPN and CDR2 is SVGIG (reference sequence). The CDR3 extends over 16 amino acids. The CDR3 sequence is CAWSVPASGRYNEQFF. The CDR3, as DNA: TGTGCCTGGAGTGTACCGGCTAGCGGGCGATACAATGAGCAGTTCTTC.

The chain employs TRBV5-1 and TRBJ2-7, with D possibly matching TRBD2 (5 bases). V lost 0 bases, J lost 6 bases, and 7 bases lay in between. The CDR3 contains 12 residues. Per germline, CDR1 SGHRS and CDR2 YFSETQ. CDR3 amino acids: CASSLVRGEQYF. The CDR3 DNA reads as TGCGCCAGCAGCTTGGTTCGGGGCGAGCAGTACTTC. The full variable domain, its missing parts supplied by reference TRBV5-1 and TRBJ2-7, is KAGVTQTPRYLIKTRGQQVTLSCSPISGHRSVSWYQQTPGQGLQFLFEYFSETQRNKGNFPGRFSGRQFSNSRSEMNVSTLELGDSALYLCASSLVRGEQYFGPGTRLTVT.

The V gene is TRBV28, the J gene TRBJ2-1; TRBD1 matches at 7 bases. Unmatched junction bases numbered 9, after V lost 6 bases and J lost 7 bases. Germline CDR1 reads MDHEN; CDR2 reads SYDVKM. This CDR3 is built from 14 residues. The CDR3 protein is CASSLAGTVNEQFF. The CDR3 bases are TGTGCCAGCAGCCTTGCCGGGACAGTAAATGAGCAGTTCTTC.

This chain connects TRBV7-9 to TRBJ2-2; possible D gene TRBD2, 7 bases. From germline, CDR1 is SEHNR and CDR2 FQNEAQ (reference sequence). This CDR3 is 16 amino acids long. Deletions cut 5 bases from V and 0 bases from J, with 13 bases between. Written as DNA, the CDR3 is TGTGCCAGCAGCCCCCGAGGGGGGGCGAACACCGGGGAGCTGTTTTTT. Encoded protein: CASSPRGGANTGELFF.

V and J are TRBV11-2 and TRBJ2-1; 8 bases are a match to TRBD2. CDR3 length: 15 residues. V was pared by 1 base and J by 6 bases, with 5 bases of the junction left unmatched. CDR1 is SGHAT, CDR2 FQNNGV, per germline. CDR3 nucleotides: TGTGCCAGCAGCTTAGCGGGGGGGACAACCAATGAGCAGTTCTTC. It is translated as CASSLAGGTTNEQFF.

This sequence joins TRBV2 and TRBJ2-7; D unresolved. Trimming removed 2 bases at V and 0 bases at J, with 8 bases between. The length of the CDR3 is 14 residues. Germline V CDR1 and CDR2: SNHLY, FYNNEI. The CDR3 loop is CASSELYTSYEQYF. CDR3 sequence (DNA): TGTGCCAGCAGTGAATTGTACACCTCCTACGAGCAGTACTTC.

V is TRBV4-3 and J is TRBJ1-6; D gene uncertain. The CDR3 consists of 15 residues. CDR1 and CDR2 (germline): LGHNA, YSLEER. V shed 0 bases and J shed 6 bases, with 9 bases lying between them. CDR3 bases: TGCGCCAGCAGCCAAGATAGACTTCCTAATTCACCCCTCCACTTT. It encodes CASSQDRLPNSPLHF.

The chain is built from TRBV10-1 and TRBJ2-7; 10 nucleotides align to TRBD2. There are 16 residues in the CDR3. Germline CDR1 reads WNHNN; CDR2 reads SYGVQD (reference sequence). V lost 5 bases to trimming and J lost 3 bases; unmatched junction nucleotides: 10. The CDR3 region is CASSSSGRFQIYEQYF. CDR3 in DNA: TGCGCCAGCAGTTCTAGCGGGAGATTCCAAATCTACGAGCAGTACTTC.

The rearrangement uses TRBV4-1 and TRBJ2-7; 11 bases align to TRBD2. Per germline, CDR1 MGHRA and CDR2 YSYEKL. This CDR3 is built from 16 residues. The V and J ends lost 0 bases and 4 bases, in that order; junction bases with no gene match: 5. The CDR3 region has the DNA TGCGCCAGCAGCCAAGATCCGGCTAGCGGGGGGTACGAGCAGTACTTC. This codes for CASSQDPASGGYEQYF.

A few counts support this clone. This chain links TRBV2 with TRBJ1-1, with D uncertain. This CDR3 has 9 residues. Germline V gene lookup returns CDR1 SNHLY and CDR2 FYNNEI. The CDR3 DNA reads TGTGTCACCCCTATAAGAGCTTTCTTT. It is translated as CVTPIRAFF.

The chain joins TRBV7-9 to TRBJ2-7; D possibly corresponds to TRBD1 (6 bases). The V gene lost 2 bases and the J gene lost 4 bases, with 12 bases spanning the gap. This CDR3 contains 14 residues. Looked up from germline, CDR1 is SEHNR and CDR2 is FQNEAQ (reference sequence). CDR3 in amino acids: CASSLIQGSYEQYF. CDR3 DNA: TGTGCCAGCAGCTTAATTCAGGGGAGTTACGAGCAGTACTTC.

The chain uses TRBV9 and TRBJ1-4; 7 bases agree with TRBD1. J was trimmed by 5 bases and V by 3 bases; bases with no gene match: 13. This CDR3 has 17 amino acids. Germline CDR1 is SGDLS and CDR2 is YYNGEE. CDR3 sequence: CASSDSGGKWGNEKLFF. CDR3 nucleotides: TGTGCCAGCAGCGACTCAGGGGGGAAGTGGGGAAATGAAAAACTGTTTTTT.

V and J are TRBV27 and TRBJ1-5; the D is unclear. There are 12 residues in the CDR3. Germline V gives CDR1 MNHEY, CDR2 SMNVEV (reference sequence). V was pared by 5 bases and J by 3 bases, with 5 bases between. The CDR3 DNA follows: TGTGCCAGCAGTCCTACCAATCAGCCCCAGCATTTT. Amino acids: CASSPTNQPQHF.

The chain is built from TRBV4-1 and TRBJ1-2, with TRBD1 as a possible D gene (5 bases). The CDR3 runs to 16 residues. The germline V and J ends were trimmed by 0 bases and 8 bases, with 19 bases remaining between them. In germline, CDR1 is MGHRA, CDR2 YSYEKL. DNA for the CDR3: TGCGCCAGCAGCCAAGAGTCGGCGGGGGGACTAGGGGGCTACACCTTC. It yields the protein CASSQESAGGLGGYTF.

The J gene is TRBJ1-1, the V gene TRBV9; no firm D call. Germline V gene lookup returns CDR1 SGDLS and CDR2 YYNGEE. Between the trimmed V and J ends, which lost 0 bases and 3 bases, there was a span of 6 bases. The CDR3 has 13 amino acids. In DNA, the CDR3 is TGTGCCAGCAGCGTAGTCGGAGACACTGAAGCTTTCTTT. Its translation: CASSVVGDTEAFF.

J is TRBJ2-1 and V is TRBV28, with 10 bases lining up with TRBD2. The CDR3 runs 15 residues. V lost 6 bases and J lost 8; bases outside the gene matches: 10. Germline V gene sequence: CDR1 MDHEN, CDR2 SYDVKM. CDR3 DNA: TGTGCCAGCAGCCGGGGGGCTAGCGGGAGCGATGAGCAGTTCTTC. It specifies CASSRGASGSDEQFF.

This sequence joins TRBV5-4 and TRBJ1-1, with 8 bases aligning to TRBD1. CDR3 length: 13 amino acids. The germline V gene has CDR1 SGHNT and CDR2 YYREEE (reference sequence). V gave up 4 bases and J gave up 6 bases; unmatched junction bases: 5. CDR3 sequence: CASSPGGVPEAFF. CDR3 DNA sequence: TGTGCCAGCAGCCCAGGGGGCGTACCTGAAGCTTTCTTT.

The rearrangement joins TRBV5-1 to TRBJ1-1; unclear D gene. V shed 5 bases and J shed 1 base, with 9 bases lying between them. This CDR3 is 13 amino acids long. Germline V gene sequence: CDR1 SGHRS, CDR2 YFSETQ. CDR3 in DNA: TGCGCCAGCAGATTTGACTGGAACACTGAAGCTTTCTTT. Encoded protein: CASRFDWNTEAFF.

V is TRBV9 and J is TRBJ1-1; D remains unclear. V was shortened by 0 bases and J by 2 bases, with 11 bases between the two germline ends. This CDR3 region has 15 residues. Germline CDR1 SGDLS, CDR2 YYNGEE. In DNA form, the CDR3 reads TGTGCCAGCAGCGTAGGAGGTGGTGCCAACACTGAAGCTTTCTTT. The encoded protein is CASSVGGGANTEAFF.

The chain uses TRBV30 and TRBJ2-3; the D gene is possibly TRBD1 (5 bases). Looked up from germline, CDR1 is GTSNPN and CDR2 is SVGIG (reference sequence). V was cut by 0 bases and J by 0 bases, with 10 bases left in between. The CDR3 spans 15 residues. In DNA, the CDR3 is TGTGCCTGGAGTGTATTAAGGGGAAGCACAGATACGCAGTATTTT. It encodes CAWSVLRGSTDTQYF.

The chain links TRBV6-1 to TRBJ2-3, with 7 bases lining up with TRBD2. CDR1 and CDR2 (germline): MNHNS, SASEGT. The CDR3 is 15 residues long. The V and J ends lost 2 bases and 3 bases, in that order; junction bases with no gene match: 5. CDR3: CASSELLARTDTQYF. The CDR3 nucleotides are TGTGCCAGCAGTGAACTACTAGCGCGGACAGATACGCAGTATTTT.

This sequence joins TRBV25-1 and TRBJ1-1; D is ambiguous. The CDR3 has 11 residues. V was clipped by 5 bases and J by 10 bases, with 11 bases between them. Per the germline V gene, CDR1 is MGHDK and CDR2 is SYGVNS. The chain's CDR3 is CASSYFELAFF. CDR3 nucleotides: TGTGCCAGCAGTTATTTCGAGTTAGCTTTCTTT.

This chain links TRBV27 with TRBJ2-7, with 8 positions matching TRBD1. Germline CDR1 reads MNHEY; CDR2 reads SMNVEV (reference sequence). This CDR3 has 15 residues. J was trimmed by 3 bases and V by 5 bases; bases with no gene match: 9. CDR3 protein: CASSLTGQVFYEQYF. The CDR3 DNA is TGTGCCAGCAGTCTAACGGGACAGGTCTTCTACGAGCAGTACTTC.

CDR3 bases: TGCAGCACTCAGGGGGCAGCGGGGGCCAACGTCCTGACTTTC. It yields the protein CSTQGAAGANVLTF. The chain couples TRBV29-1 to TRBJ2-6; TRBD1 aligns across 8 bases. Germline V gene sequence: CDR1 SQVTM, CDR2 ANQGSEA. Unmatched junction bases numbered 7, after V lost 8 bases and J lost 4 bases. The CDR3 spans 14 residues. Using reference TRBV29-1 and TRBJ2-6 for the parts outside the CDR3, the full variable domain is SAVISQKPSRDICQRGTSLTIQCQVDSQVTMMFWYRQQPGQSLTLIATANQGSEATYESGFVIDKFPISRPNLTFSTLTVSNMSPEDSSIYLCSTQGAAGANVLTFGAGSRLTVL.

The CDR3 DNA is TGTGCCAGCAGTGCCTCCTTCACAGGCTACCAGTACTTC. Its protein is CASSASFTGYQYF. V is TRBV7-9 and J is TRBJ2-5; a possible D gene is TRBD1 (5 bases). The V gene lost 6 bases and the J gene lost 10 bases, with 18 bases spanning the gap. Germline CDR1 reads SEHNR; CDR2 reads FQNEAQ (reference sequence). The CDR3 consists of 13 residues.